The entry below gives a single T cell receptor beta chain sequence along with its context. The target antigen is unknown. The data belong to a study of CD8+CD57+ T cells in acquired aplastic anemia. Study-wide context: Average DNA yield from sorted CD4+ and CD8+ cells was roughly 3 ug. General observations from the study: Patients and controls were not found to differ significantly in CD8+ Simpson's diversity. Common to patients and controls were twenty-nine CD8+ CDR3 sequences.

Germline-derived CDR1 and CDR2 are MNHEY and SMNVEV (reference sequence). The CDR3 runs to 14 residues. V dropped 0 bases and J dropped 4 bases, with 8 bases sitting between them. Genomic DNA templated the TCR beta VDJ and CDR3 profiling. Each CDR3 protein gets one entry after TCRdb re-called the reads with MiXCR. The sample holds tens of thousands of distinct CDR3 sequences, more than 40% seen once. The chain uses TRBV27 and TRBJ2-3; D is ambiguous. This TCR was sampled from a human donor in good health, serving as a control. The sample comprised sorted CD4+, CD8+, or CD8+CD57+ T cells (not recorded which) from PBMCs. The CDR3 DNA reads TGTGCCAGCAGTTTATCCGGATTCGCAGATACGCAGTATTTT. Translating gives CASSLSGFADTQYF.